This section outlines one T cell receptor beta chain sequence together with its context. Here immunoSEQ multiplex PCR was the method, and the copy in TCRdb shows in-frame clones only, minus some. The table lists some 120,000 clones, approximately 89% of them singletons. This record comes from a study of control samples from healthy donors and cancer patients. The CDR3 is 12 amino acids. The germline V and J ends were trimmed by 3 bases and 7 bases, with 6 bases remaining between them. This rearrangement joins TRBV12-3 or TRBV12-4 to TRBJ1-4, with unresolved D. The sample comprised blood. This TCR was recovered from a man aged 60-69 years in good health. The CDR3 DNA is TGTGCCAGCAGTTTCGTAAGTGAAAAACTGTTTTTT. It encodes CASSFVSEKLFF.